This TCR beta chain stems from a study of blood T cells in healthy people across ages. The CDR3 has 17 amino acids. V shed 7 bases, J shed 2 bases, and the junction held 7 bases outside the gene matches. A second PCR, run for roughly 7 to 11 cycles, used a sample-barcoded 5' primer plus a J-beta primer mix. One entry per CDR3 protein, called by TCRdb with MiXCR from the 5' RACE reads. The sample consists of about 1.8 million distinct CDR3 sequences, around half of them appearing once. This clonotype was recorded a few times. V is TRBV12-3 or TRBV12-4 and J is TRBJ2-6, with 11 positions matching TRBD1. The TCR comes from a woman aged 40 to 50 in good health. Sequencing was done on a sample of blood. The CDR3 loop is CASTGQGASTGANVLTF. The CDR3 bases are TGTGCCAGCACCGGACAGGGGGCGTCTACTGGGGCCAACGTCCTGACTTTC.